The entry that follows covers one T cell receptor (beta chain) sequence. As yet, its antigen is unknown. Here immunoSEQ multiplex PCR was the method, and the copy in TCRdb shows in-frame clones only, minus some. Seen here are under 150,000 clones, about 95% observed once, and the top ten hold over 2.5%. The entry originates in a study of graft-versus-host responses after intestinal transplantation. Here the sequenced sample was unstimulated CD8+ T cells sorted from spleen or lymph node cells, taken before intestinal transplant. The sequence came from a human donor who received an intestinal transplant.

The CDR3 coding sequence is TGTGCCAGCAGCTTAGGACCGGGACAGGGGTACGAGCAGTACTTC. Translation: CASSLGPGQGYEQYF. This rearrangement joins TRBV5-6 to TRBJ2-5, with TRBD1 matching over 10 bases. The DNA end lines up better with TRBJ2-7; the J call may be wrong. The CDR3 totals 15 residues. Germline V gene data show CDR1 as SGHDT and CDR2 as YYEEEE.